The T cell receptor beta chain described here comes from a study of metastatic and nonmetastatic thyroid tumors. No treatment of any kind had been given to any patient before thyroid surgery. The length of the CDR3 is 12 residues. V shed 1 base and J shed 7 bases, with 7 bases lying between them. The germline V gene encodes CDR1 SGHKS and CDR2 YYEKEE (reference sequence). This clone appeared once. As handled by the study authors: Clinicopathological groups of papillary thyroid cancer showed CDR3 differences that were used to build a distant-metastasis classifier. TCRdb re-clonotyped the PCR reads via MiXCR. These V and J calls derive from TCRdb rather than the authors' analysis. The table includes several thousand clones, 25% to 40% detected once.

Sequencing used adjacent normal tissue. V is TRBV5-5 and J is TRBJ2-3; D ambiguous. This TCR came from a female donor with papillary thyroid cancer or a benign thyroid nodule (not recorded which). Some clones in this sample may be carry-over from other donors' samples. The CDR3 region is CASSLRTYTQYF. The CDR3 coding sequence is TGTGCCAGCAGCTTGAGAACATATACGCAGTATTTT.